This passage covers 27 T cell receptor beta chains from one sample sequenced in a study of shared clonotypes between healthy human individuals. Generated by immunoSEQ multiplex PCR, the TCRdb table keeps only in-frame clones and is missing some. Of hundreds of thousands of clones in the sample, roughly 78% are singletons; the top ten hold less than 2%. The sample was memory CD4+ T cells sorted from blood. Subset defined: CD45RA-negative fraction. The receptors originated from a woman between 25 and 40 years old in good health.

This chain links TRBV2 with TRBJ2-5; D possibly uses TRBD1 or TRBD2 (5 bases each). V lost 1 base, J lost 6 bases, and 9 bases lay in between. CDR1 is SNHLY, CDR2 FYNNEI, per germline. There are 13 residues in the CDR3. CDR3 DNA: TGTGCCAGCAGTGAAGTTGAGGGGCAGACCCAGTACTTC. Translating gives CASSEVEGQTQYF.

V usage is TRBV5-1 and J usage is TRBJ2-1; tentatively, D is TRBD2 (5 bases). There are 15 residues in the CDR3. V lost 0 bases, J lost 9 bases, and 16 bases lay in between. Looked up from germline, CDR1 is SGHRS and CDR2 is YFSETQ. Written as DNA, the CDR3 is TGCGCCAGCAGCTTGGTTACAACCTCAGGAGGTGAGCAGTTCTTC. Amino acids: CASSLVTTSGGEQFF.

This clone was seen once. This chain links TRBV29-1 with TRBJ1-1; D not certain. CDR3 length: 12 residues. V lost 8 bases and J lost 2, with 12 bases in between. The germline V gene has CDR1 SQVTM and CDR2 ANQGSEA. The CDR3 bases are TGCAGCTTTCGAACAGTAAACACTGAAGCTTTCTTT. Its translation is CSFRTVNTEAFF.

The rearrangement uses TRBV6-1 and TRBJ2-3, with 9 positions matching TRBD1. The CDR3 covers 13 residues. With 1 base clipped from V and 10 bases from J, the junction kept 3 bases outside the gene matches. Germline V gene lookup returns CDR1 MNHNS and CDR2 SASEGT. The CDR3 bases are TGTGCCAGCAGTGAAGTTACAGGGGGCCCGCAGTATTTT. Translation: CASSEVTGGPQYF.

This sequence joins TRBV28 and TRBJ1-1; D perhaps matches TRBD1 (5 bases). The germline V gene has CDR1 MDHEN and CDR2 SYDVKM. Trimming took 6 bases from V and 4 from J, leaving 12 bases between them. This CDR3 spans 13 amino acids. Here the CDR3 DNA reads TGTGCCAGCAGCGACCCGAGGGGCACTGAAGCTTTCTTT. This encodes CASSDPRGTEAFF.

The chain is built from TRBV28 and TRBJ2-7; TRBD2 might be the D (6 bases). CDR1 is MDHEN, CDR2 SYDVKM, per germline. V dropped 10 bases and J dropped 4 bases, with 11 bases sitting between them. This CDR3 contains 11 residues. For the CDR3, the DNA is TGTGCCACCGGGGGAGAATACGAGCAGTACTTC. Translating it yields CATGGEYEQYF.

This chain links TRBV18 with TRBJ1-1; D might be TRBD1 (5 bases). Trimming shortened V by 7 bases and J by 2 bases, and 11 bases separated the two germline ends. The germline V gene encodes CDR1 KGHSH and CDR2 LQKENI. There are 13 residues in the CDR3. CDR3 region: CASLTGQNTEAFF. CDR3 nucleotide sequence: TGTGCCAGCTTAACGGGGCAAAACACTGAAGCTTTCTTT.

This chain connects TRBV4-2 to TRBJ2-1, with D perhaps matching TRBD1 or TRBD2 (5 bases each). Trimming removed 0 bases at V and 9 bases at J, with 12 bases between. Germline V lookup: CDR1 LGHNA, CDR2 YNFKEQ. This CDR3 is 14 amino acids long. CDR3 in DNA: TGTGCCAGCAGCCAAGAGGAGACAGCGGTTGAGCAGTTCTTC. Translating gives CASSQEETAVEQFF.

This clone appeared a few times. This chain links TRBV7-7 with TRBJ2-1, with 8 bases aligning to TRBD2. The V gene's germline CDR1 is SSHAT and CDR2 FNYEAQ (reference sequence). After removal of 5 bases from V and 7 bases from J, the junction contained 10 bases not matched to a gene. The CDR3 spans 15 residues. This CDR3 reads CASSAWGAGDNEQFF. In DNA, the CDR3 is TGTGCCAGCAGCGCCTGGGGAGCGGGAGATAATGAGCAGTTCTTC.

The chain carries TRBV10-3 and TRBJ2-7, with 12 bases that match TRBD2. With 6 bases clipped from V and 5 bases from J, the junction kept 8 bases outside the gene matches. The CDR3 is made up of 15 amino acids. Germline V lookup: CDR1 ENHRY, CDR2 SYGVKD. The CDR3 reads CAISKGLAGPDEQYF. CDR3 in DNA: TGTGCCATCAGCAAAGGACTAGCGGGACCCGACGAGCAGTACTTC.

The chain recombines TRBV28 with TRBJ2-7; D is perhaps TRBD1 or TRBD2 (5 bases each). The CDR3 has 11 amino acids. Trimming stripped 5 bases from V and 9 bases from J, with 11 bases between. CDR1 and CDR2 from the germline V gene are MDHEN and SYDVKM. The CDR3 is CASSAVGGQYF. In DNA, the CDR3 is TGTGCCAGCAGTGCGGTTGGGGGGCAGTACTTC.

The chain uses TRBV4-2 and TRBJ1-1, with 8 positions matching TRBD1. Losses at the gene ends were 2 bases for V and 3 bases for J; bases not matched to a gene: 5. Germline CDR1 and CDR2: LGHNA and YNFKEQ. The CDR3 extends over 15 amino acids. The DNA of the CDR3 is TGTGCCAGCAGCCAAATCTCAGGGGGCCACACTGAAGCTTTCTTT. This encodes CASSQISGGHTEAFF.

This clone was picked up a small number of times. This chain joins TRBV7-2 and TRBJ2-1, with 10 bases matching TRBD2. The CDR3 is made up of 16 amino acids. The germline V gene has CDR1 SGHTA and CDR2 FQGNSA. Unmatched junction bases numbered 10, after V lost 4 bases and J lost 7 bases. CDR3 amino acids: CASSSRAASGSNEQFF. CDR3 DNA: TGTGCCAGCAGCTCCCGGGCGGCTAGCGGGAGTAATGAGCAGTTCTTC.

The chain is built from TRBV19 and TRBJ2-2; no reliable D call. Germline CDR1 and CDR2: LNHDA and SQIVND (reference sequence). The V gene lost 6 bases and the J gene lost 15 bases, with 20 bases spanning the gap. This CDR3 spans 13 amino acids. The CDR3 region has the DNA TGTGCCAGTAGACCCGGCCCTCAGCACGCGTTGTTTTTT. It specifies CASRPGPQHALFF.

The V gene is TRBV14, the J gene TRBJ1-2; D remains ambiguous. CDR3 length: 13 residues. CDR1 and CDR2 from the germline V gene are SGHDN and FVKESK. V was clipped by 6 bases and J by 4 bases, with 12 bases between them. DNA of the CDR3: TGTGCCAGCAGACCTGGATTAACCTATGGCTACACCTTC. Its translation is CASRPGLTYGYTF.

The chain combines TRBV13 with TRBJ2-1; TRBD2 agrees at 7 bases. Germline lookup yields CDR1 PRHDT and CDR2 FYEKMQ (reference sequence). The V gene end was trimmed by 2 bases and the J gene end by 5 bases; junction bases not matched to a gene: 6. CDR3 length: 15 residues. CDR3 region: CASSLSGLDNNEQFF. Written as DNA, the CDR3 is TGTGCCAGCAGCTTATCTGGACTAGATAACAATGAGCAGTTCTTC. Full variable domain (rest looked up from reference TRBV13 and TRBJ2-1): AAGVIQSPRHLIKEKRETATLKCYPIPRHDTVYWYQQGPGQDPQFLISFYEKMQSDKGSIPDRFSAQQFSDYHSELNMSSLELGDSALYFCASSLSGLDNNEQFFGPGTRLTVL.

The chain links TRBV5-1 to TRBJ1-2, with 8 bases lining up with TRBD1. This CDR3 comprises 15 residues. Germline CDR1 SGHRS, CDR2 YFSETQ. With V trimmed by 6 bases and J by 0 bases, 7 bases remained unmatched. For the CDR3, the DNA is TGCGCCAGCACCAATCCGGACAGGGCTAACTATGGCTACACCTTC. Translated, it gives CASTNPDRANYGYTF.

The chain is built from TRBV19 and TRBJ1-2; 7 nucleotides match TRBD1. The V and J ends lost 10 bases and 4 bases, in that order; junction bases with no gene match: 9. This CDR3 comprises 13 residues. Germline V CDR1 and CDR2: LNHDA, SQIVND (reference sequence). The CDR3 DNA follows: TGTGCCACCAAGCGTGCAGGGGGCTATGGCTACACCTTC. Translated, it gives CATKRAGGYGYTF.

The chain has TRBV6-9 and TRBJ2-1; maybe TRBD1 (6 bases). Germline values: CDR1 MNHGY, CDR2 SVAAGI. This CDR3 region has 12 residues. Trimming shortened V by 6 bases and J by 5 bases, and 8 bases separated the two germline ends. The DNA of the CDR3 is TGTGCCAGCAGACAGGGTGACAATGAGCAGTTCTTC. Its translation is CASRQGDNEQFF.

The chain joins TRBV7-8 to TRBJ2-1; D call uncertain. Germline V CDR1 and CDR2: SGHVS, FQNEAQ. V was cut by 4 bases and J by 0 bases, with 10 bases left in between. The length of the CDR3 is 15 residues. CDR3 DNA sequence: TGTGCCAGCAGCTCCGACATAAGCTCCTACAATGAGCAGTTCTTC. This codes for CASSSDISSYNEQFF.

The CDR3 coding sequence is TGTGCCAGCAGTACCGGGACCACCTACGAGCAGTACTTC. It specifies CASSTGTTYEQYF. V gene TRBV2 combines with J gene TRBJ2-7; D is possibly TRBD1 or TRBD2 (5 bases each). There are 13 residues in the CDR3. V dropped 5 bases and J dropped 2 bases, with 10 bases sitting between them. Germline values: CDR1 SNHLY, CDR2 FYNNEI. The variable domain in full, with the rest retrieved from reference TRBV2 and TRBJ2-7, is EPEVTQTPSHQVTQMGQEVILRCVPISNHLYFYWYRQILGQKVEFLVSFYNNEISEKSEIFDDQFSVERPDGSNFTLKIRSTKLEDSAMYFCASSTGTTYEQYFGPGTRLTVT.

The chain has TRBV4-1 and TRBJ2-5; 9 bases line up with TRBD2. The J call is doubtful: the DNA matches TRBJ2-7 better. Germline CDR1 and CDR2: MGHRA and YSYEKL. CDR3 length equals 17 residues. The DNA of the CDR3 is TGCGCCAGCAGCCAAATAGACTTGGGACTAGCAGCCTACGAGCAGTACTTC. This sequence encodes CASSQIDLGLAAYEQYF.

The rearrangement links TRBV10-1 to TRBJ2-2, with D unresolved. Trimming stripped 7 bases from V and 1 base from J, with 4 bases between. This CDR3 contains 12 residues. Germline assignment: CDR1 WNHNN and CDR2 SYGVQD (reference sequence). CDR3 in amino acids: CASMENTGELFF. The CDR3 DNA is TGCGCCAGCATGGAGAACACCGGGGAGCTGTTTTTT.

This clone was seen repeatedly, ten times or more. The rearrangement links TRBV18 to TRBJ2-1, with 7 bases aligning to TRBD2. With V trimmed by 7 bases and J by 4 bases, 10 bases remained unmatched. Germline CDR1 KGHSH, CDR2 LQKENI. There are 15 residues in the CDR3. The CDR3 sequence: CASFLGGAQYNEQFF. Here the CDR3 DNA reads TGTGCCAGCTTTTTGGGAGGGGCCCAGTACAATGAGCAGTTCTTC.

The rearrangement links TRBV28 to TRBJ2-7; 14 bases are a match to TRBD2. Per germline, CDR1 MDHEN and CDR2 SYDVKM. The CDR3 is 15 amino acids. The V and J ends lost 7 bases and 4 bases, in that order; junction bases with no gene match: 6. The CDR3 region has the DNA TGTGCCAGCAACGGACTAGCGGGAGGCTCGTACGAGCAGTACTTC. This codes for CASNGLAGGSYEQYF.

V is TRBV11-3 and J is TRBJ2-1, with D maybe TRBD1 (5 bases). Germline-derived CDR1 and CDR2 are SGHNT and YENEEA. The CDR3 runs 14 residues. Between the trimmed V and J ends, which lost 1 base and 14 bases, there was a span of 18 bases. This chain's CDR3 is CASSLGRTTKGEFF. As DNA, the CDR3 is TGTGCCAGCAGCTTAGGCCGGACAACAAAAGGGGAGTTCTTC.

The chain links TRBV5-1 to TRBJ2-1; D perhaps matches TRBD2 (6 bases). The CDR3 is made up of 14 amino acids. Germline CDR1 is SGHRS and CDR2 is YFSETQ. Between the trimmed V and J ends, which lost 8 bases and 7 bases, there was a span of 19 bases. CDR3 loop: CASFEGGAVNEQFF. The CDR3 DNA sequence: TGCGCCAGTTTCGAGGGCGGGGCGGTGAATGAGCAGTTCTTC.